The 2 T cell receptor beta chains presented below share a single source sample, sequenced in a study of T-cell memory formation after mild COVID-19 (dated by TCRdb to 2020 to 2022). The library was prepared using 5' RACE. Sequencing was carried out with an Illumina NovaSeq 6000. TCRdb took the public reads, trimmed them with fastp at Q25, ran MiXCR for clone calling and kept in-frame beta chains. Merged by CDR3 protein, the rows form single entries marked with the most common genes and DNA. The sample has under 300,000 distinct CDR3 sequences on record, 8.5% to 9.5% of them singletons. 22% of the sample rests with the top ten. The sequencing input was PBMCs or a T cell subset sorted from them (not recorded which). The receptors come from a man aged 18 to 30 who had mild COVID-19 (a few samples of this study predate the infection). The sample titles of this study are shuffled in the database, so cell type and time point are left out; the donor was told from shared clones.

This clonotype was counted between two and nine times. The V gene is TRBV10-3, the J gene TRBJ2-3; TRBD2 matches 9 bases. The V gene's germline CDR1 is ENHRY and CDR2 SYGVKD. The CDR3 spans 14 residues. The junction had 7 bases not matched to a gene; V was cut back by 10 bases and J by 2 bases. The CDR3 DNA reads TGTGCCACACAAGCGGGGGGCCACACAGATACGCAGTATTTT. Its translation: CATQAGGHTDTQYF.

The chain recombines TRBV4-3 with TRBJ1-3, with unresolved D. The ends were cut back, 1 base at V and 2 bases at J, with 12 bases in the middle. This CDR3 spans 16 amino acids. Per germline, CDR1 LGHNA and CDR2 YSLEER. CDR3 sequence: CASSQGGTATGNTIYF. The CDR3 DNA reads as TGCGCCAGCAGCCAAGGTGGAACCGCTACTGGAAACACCATATATTTT.